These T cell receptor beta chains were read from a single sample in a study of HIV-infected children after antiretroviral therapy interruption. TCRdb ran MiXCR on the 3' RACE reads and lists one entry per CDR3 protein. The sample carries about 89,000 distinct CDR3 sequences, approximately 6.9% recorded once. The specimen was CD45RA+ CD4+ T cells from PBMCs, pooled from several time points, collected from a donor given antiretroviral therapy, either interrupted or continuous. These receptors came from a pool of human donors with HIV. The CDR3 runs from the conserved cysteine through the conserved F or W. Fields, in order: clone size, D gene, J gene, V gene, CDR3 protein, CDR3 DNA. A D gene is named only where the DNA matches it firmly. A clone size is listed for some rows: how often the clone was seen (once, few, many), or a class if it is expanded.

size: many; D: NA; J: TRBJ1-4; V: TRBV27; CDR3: CASSSRGTLFF; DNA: TGTGCCAGCAGTTCCCGAGGAACACTGTTTTTT
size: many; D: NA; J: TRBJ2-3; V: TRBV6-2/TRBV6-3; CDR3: CASNYHGTPQYF; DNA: TGTGCCAGCAACTACCACGGGACCCCGCAGTATTTT
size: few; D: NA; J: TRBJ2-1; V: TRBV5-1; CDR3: CASATPSSAYNEQFF; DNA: TGCGCCAGCGCTACGCCCTCTAGCGCGTACAATGAGCAGTTCTTC
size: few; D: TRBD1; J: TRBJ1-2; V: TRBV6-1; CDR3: CASRRDREDGYTF; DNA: TGTGCCAGCAGACGGGACAGGGAGGATGGCTACACCTTC
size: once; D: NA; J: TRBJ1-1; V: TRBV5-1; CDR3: CASSSRVSNTEAFF; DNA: TGCGCCAGCAGCTCCAGGGTGTCGAACACTGAAGCTTTCTTT
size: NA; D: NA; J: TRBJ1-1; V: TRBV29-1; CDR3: CSVEGTEAFF; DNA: TGCAGCGTTGAGGGGACTGAAGCTTTCTTT
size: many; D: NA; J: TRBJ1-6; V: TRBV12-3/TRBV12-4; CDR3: CASSRTDNSPLHF; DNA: TGTGCCAGCAGTCGGACGGATAATTCACCCCTCCACTTT
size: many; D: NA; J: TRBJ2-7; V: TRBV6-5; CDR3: CASSYGGNEQYF; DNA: TGTGCCAGCAGTTACGGAGGGAACGAGCAGTACTTC
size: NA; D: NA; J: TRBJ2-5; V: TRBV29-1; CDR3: CSVESETQYF; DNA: TGCAGCGTCGAGTCAGAGACCCAGTACTTC
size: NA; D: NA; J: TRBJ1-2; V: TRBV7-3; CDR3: CASSLTPTSGYAF; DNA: TGTGCCAGCAGCTTAACCCCGACAAGTGGCTACGCCTTC
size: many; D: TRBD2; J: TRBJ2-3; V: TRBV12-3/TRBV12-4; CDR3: CASRGLAENKPNTQYF; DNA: TGTGCCAGCAGGGGACTAGCGGAAAACAAGCCTAATACGCAGTATTTT
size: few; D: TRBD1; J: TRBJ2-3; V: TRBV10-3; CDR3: CATHTGVTDTQYF; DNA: TGTGCCACCCATACAGGGGTCACAGATACGCAGTATTTT
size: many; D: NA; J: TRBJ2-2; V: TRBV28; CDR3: CASSLGAPTGELFF; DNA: TGTGCCAGCAGTTTAGGGGCACCTACCGGGGAGCTGTTTTTT
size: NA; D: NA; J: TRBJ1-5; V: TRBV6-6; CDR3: CASSSTGGQPQHF; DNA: TGTGCCAGCTCCTCAACTGGCGGTCAGCCCCAGCATTTT
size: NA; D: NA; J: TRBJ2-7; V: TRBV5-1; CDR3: CASSTSDGYEQYF; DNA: TGCGCCAGCAGCACCTCGGACGGCTACGAGCAGTACTTC
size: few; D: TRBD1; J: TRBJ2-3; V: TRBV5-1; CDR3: CASSPGAGGWHNTDTQYF; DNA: TGCGCCAGCAGCCCCGGGGCAGGGGGCTGGCACAACACAGATACGCAGTATTTT
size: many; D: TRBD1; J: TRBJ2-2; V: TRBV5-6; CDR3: CASSLRRTGWTGELFF; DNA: TGTGCCAGCAGCCTACGTAGGACAGGGTGGACCGGGGAGCTGTTTTTT
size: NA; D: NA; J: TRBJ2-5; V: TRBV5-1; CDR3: CASSQFQGETQYF; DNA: TGCGCCAGCAGCCAGTTTCAGGGAGAGACCCAGTACTTC
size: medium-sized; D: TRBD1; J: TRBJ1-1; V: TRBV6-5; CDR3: CASSYRGHTEAFF; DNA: TGTGCCAGCAGTTACAGGGGGCACACTGAAGCTTTCTTT
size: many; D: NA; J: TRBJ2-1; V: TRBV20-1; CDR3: CSARRRGGSYNEQFF; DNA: TGCAGTGCTAGGAGAAGGGGAGGATCCTACAATGAGCAGTTCTTC
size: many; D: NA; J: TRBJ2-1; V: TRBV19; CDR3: CASKVSDSYNEQFF; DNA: TGTGCCAGTAAGGTTAGCGACTCCTACAATGAGCAGTTCTTC
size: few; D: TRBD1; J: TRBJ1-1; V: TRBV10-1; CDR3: CASADRGTEAFF; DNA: TGCGCCAGCGCTGACAGGGGCACTGAAGCTTTCTTT
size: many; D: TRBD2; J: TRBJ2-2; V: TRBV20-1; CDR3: CSAGGTSGTGELFF; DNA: TGCAGTGCTGGGGGGACTAGCGGAACCGGGGAGCTGTTTTTT
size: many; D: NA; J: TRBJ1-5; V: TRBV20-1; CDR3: CSASFGQGGSNQPQHF; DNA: TGCAGTGCTAGTTTCGGCCAGGGAGGTAGCAATCAGCCCCAGCATTTT
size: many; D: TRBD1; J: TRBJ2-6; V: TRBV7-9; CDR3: CASSVIYRDSLSGANVLTF; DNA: TGTGCCAGCAGCGTCATATACCGGGACAGCCTCTCTGGGGCCAACGTCCTGACTTTC
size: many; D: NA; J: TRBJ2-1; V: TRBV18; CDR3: CATAEMYNEQFF; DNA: TGTGCCACAGCAGAAATGTACAATGAGCAGTTCTTC
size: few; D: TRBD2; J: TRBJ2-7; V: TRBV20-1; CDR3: CSAKLAGVPNEQYF; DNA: TGCAGTGCTAAACTAGCGGGAGTTCCCAACGAGCAGTACTTC
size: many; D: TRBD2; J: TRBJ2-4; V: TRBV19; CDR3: CASRPSGGNIQYF; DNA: TGTGCCAGTAGGCCTAGCGGGGGAAACATTCAGTACTTC
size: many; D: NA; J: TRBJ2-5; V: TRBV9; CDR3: CASSDRQETQYF; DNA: TGTGCCAGCAGCGACAGGCAAGAGACCCAGTACTTC
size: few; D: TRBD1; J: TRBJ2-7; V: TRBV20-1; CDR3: CSASRDRVYEQYF; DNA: TGCAGTGCTAGCCGGGACAGGGTCTACGAGCAGTACTTC
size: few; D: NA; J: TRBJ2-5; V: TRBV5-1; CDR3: CASSRLPGETQYF; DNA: TGCGCCAGCAGCCGACTCCCGGGGGAGACCCAGTACTTC
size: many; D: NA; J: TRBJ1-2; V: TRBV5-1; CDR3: CASSSFYGYTF; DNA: TGCGCCAGCAGCTCCTTTTACGGCTACACCTTC
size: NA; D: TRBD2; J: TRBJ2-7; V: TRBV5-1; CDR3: CASSSTSGTTYEQYF; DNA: TGCGCCAGCAGCTCGACTAGCGGGACAACCTACGAGCAGTACTTC
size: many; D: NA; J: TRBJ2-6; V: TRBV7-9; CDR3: CASSLGYRVGANVLTF; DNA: TGTGCCAGCAGCTTAGGTTACAGGGTCGGGGCCAACGTCCTGACTTTC
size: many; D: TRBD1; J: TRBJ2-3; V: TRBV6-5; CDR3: CASSWDRATQYF; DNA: TGTGCCAGCAGTTGGGACAGGGCAACGCAGTATTTT
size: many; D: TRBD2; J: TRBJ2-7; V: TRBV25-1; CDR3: CASSPSGVSSYEQYF; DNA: TGTGCCAGCAGTCCAAGCGGGGTCAGCTCCTACGAGCAGTACTTC
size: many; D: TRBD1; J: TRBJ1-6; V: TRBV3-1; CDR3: CASSQGQANSPLHF; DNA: TGTGCCAGCAGCCAGGGACAGGCTAATTCACCCCTCCACTTT
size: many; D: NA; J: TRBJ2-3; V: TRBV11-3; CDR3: CASSSRTALGVDTQYF; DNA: TGTGCCAGCAGCTCTCGGACAGCCCTCGGGGTAGATACGCAGTATTTT
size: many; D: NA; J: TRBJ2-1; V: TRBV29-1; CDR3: CSVTPNNEQFF; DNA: TGCAGCGTGACTCCTAATAATGAGCAGTTCTTC
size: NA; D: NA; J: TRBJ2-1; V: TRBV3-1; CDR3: CASSQDQVADEQFF; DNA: TGTGCCAGCAGCCAAGATCAGGTGGCGGATGAGCAGTTCTTC
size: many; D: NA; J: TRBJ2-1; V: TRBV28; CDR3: CASLSGGYNEQFF; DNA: TGTGCCAGCCTCAGCGGTGGTTATAATGAGCAGTTCTTC
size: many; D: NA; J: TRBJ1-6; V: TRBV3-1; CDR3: CASSQDLGLLHF; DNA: TGTGCCAGCAGCCAAGATCTAGGACTCCTCCACTTT